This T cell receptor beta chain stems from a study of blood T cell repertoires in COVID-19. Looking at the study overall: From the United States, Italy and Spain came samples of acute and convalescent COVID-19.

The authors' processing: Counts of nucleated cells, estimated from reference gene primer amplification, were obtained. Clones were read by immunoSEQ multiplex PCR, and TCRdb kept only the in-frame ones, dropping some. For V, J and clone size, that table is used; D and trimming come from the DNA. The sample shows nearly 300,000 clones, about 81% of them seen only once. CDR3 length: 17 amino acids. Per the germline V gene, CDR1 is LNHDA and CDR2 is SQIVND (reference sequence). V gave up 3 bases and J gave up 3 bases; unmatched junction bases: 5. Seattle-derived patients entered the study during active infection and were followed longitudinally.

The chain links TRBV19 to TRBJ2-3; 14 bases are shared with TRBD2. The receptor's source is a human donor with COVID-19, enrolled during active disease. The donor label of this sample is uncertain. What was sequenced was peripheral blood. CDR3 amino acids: CASSMPGLAGGTDTQYF. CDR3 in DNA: TGTGCCAGTAGTATGCCTGGACTAGCGGGAGGTACAGATACGCAGTATTTT. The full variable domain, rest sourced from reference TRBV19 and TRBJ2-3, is DGGITQSPKYLFRKEGQNVTLSCEQNLNHDAMYWYRQDPGQGLRLIYYSQIVNDFQKGDIAEGYSVSREKKESFPLTVTSAQKNPTAFYLCASSMPGLAGGTDTQYFGPGTRLTVL.